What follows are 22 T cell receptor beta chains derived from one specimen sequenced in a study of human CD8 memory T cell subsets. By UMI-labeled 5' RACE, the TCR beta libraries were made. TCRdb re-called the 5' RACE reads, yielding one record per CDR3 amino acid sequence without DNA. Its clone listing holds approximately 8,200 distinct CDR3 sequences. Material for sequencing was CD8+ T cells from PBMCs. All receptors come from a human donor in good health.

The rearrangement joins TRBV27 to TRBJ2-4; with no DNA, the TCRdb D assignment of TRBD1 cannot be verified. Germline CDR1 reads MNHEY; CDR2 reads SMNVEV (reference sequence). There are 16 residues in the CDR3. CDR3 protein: CASSIGAPALKNIQYF.

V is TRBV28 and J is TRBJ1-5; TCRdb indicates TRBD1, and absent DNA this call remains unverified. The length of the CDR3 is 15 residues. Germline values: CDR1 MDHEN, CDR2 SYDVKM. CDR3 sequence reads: CASSVDRTLNQPQHF.

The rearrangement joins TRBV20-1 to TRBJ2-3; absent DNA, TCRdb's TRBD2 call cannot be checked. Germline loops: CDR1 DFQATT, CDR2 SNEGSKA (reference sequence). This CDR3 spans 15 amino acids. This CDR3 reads CSARDGSFGIDTQYF.

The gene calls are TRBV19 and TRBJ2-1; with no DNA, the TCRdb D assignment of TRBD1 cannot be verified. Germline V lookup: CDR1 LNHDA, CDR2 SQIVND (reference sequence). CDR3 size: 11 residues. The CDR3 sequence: CASSIGTLQFF.

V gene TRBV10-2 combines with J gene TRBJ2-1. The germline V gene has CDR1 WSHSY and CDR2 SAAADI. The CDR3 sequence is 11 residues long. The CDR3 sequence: CASGSGNEQFF.

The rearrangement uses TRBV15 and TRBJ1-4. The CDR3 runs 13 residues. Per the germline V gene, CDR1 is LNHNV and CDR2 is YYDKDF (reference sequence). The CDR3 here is CATSRVVNEKLFF.

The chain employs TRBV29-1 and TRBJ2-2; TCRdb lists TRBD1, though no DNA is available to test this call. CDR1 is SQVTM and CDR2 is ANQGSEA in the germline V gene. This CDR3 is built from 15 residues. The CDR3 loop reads CSGGGGDQNTGELFF.

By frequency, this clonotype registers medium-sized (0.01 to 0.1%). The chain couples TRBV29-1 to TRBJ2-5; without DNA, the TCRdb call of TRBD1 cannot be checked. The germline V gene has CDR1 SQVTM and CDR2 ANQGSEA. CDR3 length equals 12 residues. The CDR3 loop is CSVGSLWETQYF.

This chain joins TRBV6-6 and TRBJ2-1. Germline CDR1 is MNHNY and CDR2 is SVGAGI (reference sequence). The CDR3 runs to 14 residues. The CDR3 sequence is CASSHDSSYNEQFF.

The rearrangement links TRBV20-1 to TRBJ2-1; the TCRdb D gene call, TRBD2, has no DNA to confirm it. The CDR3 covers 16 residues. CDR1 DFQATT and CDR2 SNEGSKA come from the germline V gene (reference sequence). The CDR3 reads CSANGVAGGPNNEQFF.

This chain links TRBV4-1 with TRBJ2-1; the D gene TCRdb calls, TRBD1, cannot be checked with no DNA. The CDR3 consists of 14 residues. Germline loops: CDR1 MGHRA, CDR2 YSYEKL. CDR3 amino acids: CASGQPGPNNEQFF.

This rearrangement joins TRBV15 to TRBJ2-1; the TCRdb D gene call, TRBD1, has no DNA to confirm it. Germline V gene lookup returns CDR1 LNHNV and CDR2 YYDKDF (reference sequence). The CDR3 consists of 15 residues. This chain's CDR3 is CATSTGTGLYNEQFF.

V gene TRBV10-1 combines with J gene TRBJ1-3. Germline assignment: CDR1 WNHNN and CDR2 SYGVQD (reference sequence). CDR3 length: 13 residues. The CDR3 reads CASSEASGNTIYF.

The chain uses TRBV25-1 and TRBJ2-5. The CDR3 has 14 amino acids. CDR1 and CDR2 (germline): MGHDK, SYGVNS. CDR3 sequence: CASSEWDIRETQYF.

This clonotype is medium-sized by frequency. CDR3 protein: CASSELYKQETQYF. V is TRBV25-1 and J is TRBJ2-5. Per the germline V gene, CDR1 is MGHDK and CDR2 is SYGVNS. The CDR3 length is 14 residues.

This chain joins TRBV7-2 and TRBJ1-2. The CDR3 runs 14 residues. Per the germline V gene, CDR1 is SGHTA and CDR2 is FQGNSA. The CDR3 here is CASSIARFEGGYTF.

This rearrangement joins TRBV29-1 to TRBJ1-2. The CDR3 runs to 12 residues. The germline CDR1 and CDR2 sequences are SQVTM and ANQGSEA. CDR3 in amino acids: CSGWSSNYGYTF.

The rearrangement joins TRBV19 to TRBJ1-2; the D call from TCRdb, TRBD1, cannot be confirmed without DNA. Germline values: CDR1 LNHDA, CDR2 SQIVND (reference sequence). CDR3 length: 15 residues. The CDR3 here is CASSIPTGRGYGYTF.

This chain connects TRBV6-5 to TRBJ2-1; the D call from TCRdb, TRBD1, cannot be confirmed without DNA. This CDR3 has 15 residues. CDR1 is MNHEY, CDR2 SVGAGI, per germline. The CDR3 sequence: CASRPLYGSYNEQFF.

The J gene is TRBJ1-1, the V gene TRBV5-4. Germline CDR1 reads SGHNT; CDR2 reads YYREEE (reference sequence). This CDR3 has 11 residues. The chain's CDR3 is CASSLGSQAFF.

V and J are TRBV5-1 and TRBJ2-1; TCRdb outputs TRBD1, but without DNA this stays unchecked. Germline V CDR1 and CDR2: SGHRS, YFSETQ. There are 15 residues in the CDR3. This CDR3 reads CASSLVGQGQDEQFF.

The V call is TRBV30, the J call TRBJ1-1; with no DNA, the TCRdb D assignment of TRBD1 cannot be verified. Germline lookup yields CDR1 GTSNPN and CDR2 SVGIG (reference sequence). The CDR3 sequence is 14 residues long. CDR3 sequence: CASLLGGRGTEAFF.